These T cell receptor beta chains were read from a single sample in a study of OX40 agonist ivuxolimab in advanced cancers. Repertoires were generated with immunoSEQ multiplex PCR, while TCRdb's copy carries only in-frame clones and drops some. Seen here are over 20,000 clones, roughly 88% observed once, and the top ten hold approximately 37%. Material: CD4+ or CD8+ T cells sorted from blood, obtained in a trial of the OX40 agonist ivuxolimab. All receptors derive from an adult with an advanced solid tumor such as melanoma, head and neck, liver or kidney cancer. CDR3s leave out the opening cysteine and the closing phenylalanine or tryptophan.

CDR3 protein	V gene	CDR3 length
ASSYREVTDTQY	TRBV5-6	12
ASSIKTGSFSYEQY	TRBV19	14
ASSYSEENTGELF	TRBV6-5	13
ASSVAVSPGAYGYT	TRBV9	14
ASSPRLDRVSPLH	TRBV7-6	13
AWRVNRGPSYNEQF	TRBV30	14
ASSLAGTGPAREQY	TRBV7-4	14
ASSPLAGSNTGELF	TRBV4-3	14
ASSIGQGGEQY	TRBV19	11
ASSQPGQGAYNYGYT	TRBV11-2	15
ASSLVSYEQY	TRBV5-8	10
ASSFDGNYGYT	TRBV7-9	11
ASSPGTGWFTEAF	TRBV27	13
ASSDSGGHYEQY	TRBV7-9	12
ASSLSAGRVYEQY	TRBV27	13
ATSSQRTEAF	TRBV15	10
ASSLDGAPSDEQF	TRBV11-3	13
ASSSGTVSYEQY	TRBV5-6	12
ASSVGNRGMGTQY	TRBV9	13
ASSPTGPGEKLF	TRBV21-1	12
ASSQGNEQF	TRBV5-1	9
SVALGGEQF	TRBV29-1	9
ASSLISGRAQGDTQY	TRBV7-2	15
ASSLFGTAQTGELF	TRBV27	14
ATSRDRSPYGYT	TRBV15	12
ASSPSAGYGLYEQY	TRBV27	14
ASSAGQVAGYT	TRBV11-2	11
AISERDPSTDTQY	TRBV10-3	13
ASMARGWGKTV	TRBV19	11
ASSPLAANTGELF	TRBV4-3	13
ASSYRRTEAF	TRBV4-2	10
ASSLLAGETQY	TRBV5-6	11
ASSKSGGARTDTQY	TRBV9	14
ASPDRGDDEQY	TRBV23-1	11
ASSLGGGTQY	TRBV5-6	10
ASSIGGRGNQPQH	TRBV27	13
ASTLGRGSGYT	TRBV28	11
ASSEAPAHNYGYT	TRBV2	13
ASRGGRRSYNEQF	TRBV19	13
ASSRQLPNTEAF	TRBV9	12
ASSAVTGGAGLAVNTGELF	TRBV19	19
ASSASGTGRDEAF	TRBV19	13
ASKDPGTGKLF	TRBV21-1	11
ASSLPLAGGGYEQF	TRBV9	14
ASSVAGTGGNTEAF	TRBV9	14
ASSPGVGYNEQF	TRBV27	12
ASSVGGGFYNEQF	TRBV9	13
ASSDRANTGELF	TRBV19	12
ASRNTGSYEQY	TRBV27	11
ASSLGHEQF	TRBV14	9
ASSSGLAGREQY	TRBV5-6	12
ASSLDRTGGIGYT	TRBV7-8	13
ASSLEVDYDEQY	TRBV7-2	12
ASSFLAGGQETQY	TRBV5-4	13
ASSDRVLAGGPRETQY	TRBV7-9	16